In this sample, the clone carrying this TCR beta chain turned up once. Its matching antigen is unknown. This entry belongs to a study of T cell responses to AZD1222 COVID-19 vaccine. The CDR3 runs to 15 residues. Trimming removed 1 base at V and 4 bases at J, with 11 bases between. The germline gives CDR1 SGHTA, CDR2 FQGNSA. The repertoire was sequenced with immunoSEQ multiplex PCR; TCRdb's copy has only in-frame clones and lacks some. This sample has more than 150,000 clones, with 85% to 90% found just once. Overall study results and limits: Compared with day 0, the breadth and depth of the Spike-specific TCR repertoire rose significantly after two doses of AZD1222. Reportedly, nearly half the spike-specific TCRs target unmutated variant regions. Among the donors, most were white British and more were female, and clonal diversity was possibly underestimated. Sampling captured repertoires only after the peak T cell response.

The TCR comes from an adult in good health. The rearrangement uses TRBV7-2 and TRBJ1-3; unclear D gene. Sequencing was performed on peripheral blood, taken on day 0 of AZD1222 vaccination. This CDR3 is CASSLGPGIGNTIYF. The CDR3 DNA reads as TGTGCCAGCAGCTTAGGCCCCGGGATCGGAAACACCATATATTTT.